These T cell receptor beta chains were read from a single sample in a study of human T cells and chemical hapten exposure. TCRdb called the RACE reads again in MiXCR, with one record for every CDR3 protein. The data show roughly 120,000 distinct CDR3 sequences, more than 7.5% seen once. Source material: whole blood. These TCRs come from a male donor in good health. Some clones in this sample may be carry-over from other donors' samples. Both conserved end residues are part of each CDR3. Each record gives: J gene, V gene, D gene, clone size, CDR3 DNA, CDR3 protein. D genes are given only for firm matches. Where a row states a size, it is once, few, many or the class of an expanded clone; other rows omit it.

J gene: TRBJ1-4
V gene: TRBV5-1
D gene: -
clone size: -
CDR3 DNA: TGCGCCAGCAGCTTGCCCGGGACTAATGAAAAACTGTTTTTT
CDR3 protein: CASSLPGTNEKLFF

J gene: TRBJ2-7
V gene: TRBV20-1
D gene: TRBD1
clone size: many
CDR3 DNA: TGCAGTGCTAGAGGTAACTTAGGGACAGAGAGCTCCTACGAGCAGTACTTC
CDR3 protein: CSARGNLGTESSYEQYF

J gene: TRBJ2-3
V gene: TRBV20-1
D gene: TRBD2
clone size: -
CDR3 DNA: TGCAGTGCTAGAGATATCCTAGCGGGGGCCATTAACACAGATACGCAGTATTTT
CDR3 protein: CSARDILAGAINTDTQYF

J gene: TRBJ1-5
V gene: TRBV20-1
D gene: -
clone size: few
CDR3 DNA: TGCAGTGCATCCGGACACGGTACAAATCAGCCCCAGCATTTT
CDR3 protein: CSASGHGTNQPQHF

J gene: TRBJ2-7
V gene: TRBV12-3/TRBV12-4
D gene: TRBD2
clone size: many
CDR3 DNA: TGTGCCAGCAGTTTTAGCGGGAGGGCCTTCGAGCAGTACTTC
CDR3 protein: CASSFSGRAFEQYF

J gene: TRBJ2-7
V gene: TRBV27
D gene: TRBD1
clone size: -
CDR3 DNA: TGTGCCAGCCGCCGGGACAGCTTATACGAGCAGTACTTC
CDR3 protein: CASRRDSLYEQYF

J gene: TRBJ2-3
V gene: TRBV5-1
D gene: -
clone size: -
CDR3 DNA: TGCGCCAGCAGCTTGGCCATCCCAGATACGCAGTATTTT
CDR3 protein: CASSLAIPDTQYF

J gene: TRBJ2-7
V gene: TRBV6-5
D gene: -
clone size: few
CDR3 DNA: TGTGCCAGCAGACAGGGAACCTACGAGCAGTACTTC
CDR3 protein: CASRQGTYEQYF

J gene: TRBJ2-1
V gene: TRBV29-1
D gene: -
clone size: -
CDR3 DNA: TGCAGCGTTGCAACCTCAGGGTCCTCCTACAATGAGCAGTTCTTC
CDR3 protein: CSVATSGSSYNEQFF

J gene: TRBJ1-1
V gene: TRBV30
D gene: TRBD1
clone size: many
CDR3 DNA: TGTGCCTGCGACCGACTCCAGGACAGGGGATGGAGGGAAGCTTTCTTT
CDR3 protein: CACDRLQDRGWREAFF

J gene: TRBJ2-7
V gene: TRBV20-1
D gene: -
clone size: -
CDR3 DNA: TGCAGTGCTAGAGACAGGGACCTCTGGGAGCAGTACTTC
CDR3 protein: CSARDRDLWEQYF

J gene: TRBJ2-5
V gene: TRBV5-1
D gene: TRBD1
clone size: few
CDR3 DNA: TGCGCCAGCAGCGGGGGACAGGGCCTAGAGACCCAGTACTTC
CDR3 protein: CASSGGQGLETQYF

J gene: TRBJ1-2
V gene: TRBV13
D gene: -
clone size: few
CDR3 DNA: TGTGCCAGCAGCACGAGGGGGACGTATGGCTACACCTTC
CDR3 protein: CASSTRGTYGYTF

J gene: TRBJ1-1
V gene: TRBV11-2
D gene: -
clone size: -
CDR3 DNA: TGTGCCAGCAGCTTGTACAGCCAGATGAACACTGAAGCTTTCTTT
CDR3 protein: CASSLYSQMNTEAFF

J gene: TRBJ2-5
V gene: TRBV6-5
D gene: TRBD1
clone size: -
CDR3 DNA: TGTGCCAGCACTAAGAGGGGGCAGGAGACCCAGTACTTC
CDR3 protein: CASTKRGQETQYF

J gene: TRBJ1-2
V gene: TRBV5-1
D gene: -
clone size: many
CDR3 DNA: TGCGCCAGCAGCCCTCTCGAGGGGATGACTAACTATGGCTACACCTTC
CDR3 protein: CASSPLEGMTNYGYTF

J gene: TRBJ1-3
V gene: TRBV29-1
D gene: -
clone size: -
CDR3 DNA: TGCAGCGTGGGACTTATTGGCTCTGGAAACACCATATATTTT
CDR3 protein: CSVGLIGSGNTIYF

J gene: TRBJ2-3
V gene: TRBV10-1
D gene: -
clone size: many
CDR3 DNA: TGCGCCAGCAGCCGCGCGGATACGCAGTATTTT
CDR3 protein: CASSRADTQYF

J gene: TRBJ1-5
V gene: TRBV2
D gene: -
clone size: few
CDR3 DNA: TGTGCCAGCGGCGGGACCCAAGATCAGCCCCAGCATTTT
CDR3 protein: CASGGTQDQPQHF

J gene: TRBJ2-7
V gene: TRBV5-4
D gene: TRBD1
clone size: -
CDR3 DNA: TGTGCCAGCAGCTCGGGACAGGGCTTTGAAGAGCAGTACTTC
CDR3 protein: CASSSGQGFEEQYF

J gene: TRBJ2-1
V gene: TRBV29-1
D gene: -
clone size: -
CDR3 DNA: TGCAGCGTGATTTGGGGTGGGGCCAATGAGCAGTTCTTC
CDR3 protein: CSVIWGGANEQFF

J gene: TRBJ2-1
V gene: TRBV29-1
D gene: -
clone size: few
CDR3 DNA: TGCAGCGTTGAAGATCTAAGGGATAGCGGACCAAACAATGAGCAGTTCTTC
CDR3 protein: CSVEDLRDSGPNNEQFF

J gene: TRBJ2-7
V gene: TRBV5-1
D gene: -
clone size: -
CDR3 DNA: TGCGCCAGCAGCCCTTTGGGCCACTCAACTAGGGATACCTACGAGCAGTACTTC
CDR3 protein: CASSPLGHSTRDTYEQYF

J gene: TRBJ2-3
V gene: TRBV7-9
D gene: -
clone size: -
CDR3 DNA: TGTGCCAGCAGCCCTAGTGGGGATACGCAGTATTTT
CDR3 protein: CASSPSGDTQYF

J gene: TRBJ1-5
V gene: TRBV20-1
D gene: TRBD1
clone size: many
CDR3 DNA: TGCAGTGCTAGAGGGACAGGAAACAATCAGCCCCAGCATTTT
CDR3 protein: CSARGTGNNQPQHF

J gene: TRBJ2-7
V gene: TRBV5-1
D gene: TRBD1
clone size: few
CDR3 DNA: TGCGCCAGCAGCTTGCCGACGGGACAGGGGGCCTACGAGCAGTACTTC
CDR3 protein: CASSLPTGQGAYEQYF

J gene: TRBJ2-1
V gene: TRBV5-1
D gene: TRBD2
clone size: -
CDR3 DNA: TGCGCCAGCAGCTTGGCCCTAGCGGGGCACAATGAGCAGTTCTTC
CDR3 protein: CASSLALAGHNEQFF

J gene: TRBJ1-1
V gene: TRBV6-4
D gene: -
clone size: -
CDR3 DNA: TGTGCCAGCAGTGACTCTGTGGAGGGGGGCACTGAAGCTTTCTTT
CDR3 protein: CASSDSVEGGTEAFF

J gene: TRBJ2-7
V gene: TRBV29-1
D gene: -
clone size: many
CDR3 DNA: TGCAGCGTCGCGGGACTTACGGGCTACGAGCAGTACTTC
CDR3 protein: CSVAGLTGYEQYF

J gene: TRBJ2-6
V gene: TRBV5-1
D gene: TRBD1
clone size: -
CDR3 DNA: TGCGCCAGCAGCCCAGCCACAGGGGGACTTAGGGCCAACGTCCTGACTTTC
CDR3 protein: CASSPATGGLRANVLTF

J gene: TRBJ2-7
V gene: TRBV7-2
D gene: -
clone size: -
CDR3 DNA: TGTGCCAGCAGCTTATCGTCTAGGACACTCAGGAACGAGCAGTACTTC
CDR3 protein: CASSLSSRTLRNEQYF

J gene: TRBJ2-2
V gene: TRBV11-1
D gene: -
clone size: few
CDR3 DNA: TGTGCCAGCAGCTTAACCGCGCGGAGGGAACCCGGGGAGCTGTTTTTT
CDR3 protein: CASSLTARREPGELFF

J gene: TRBJ1-2
V gene: TRBV7-2
D gene: TRBD1
clone size: -
CDR3 DNA: TGTGCCAGCTCCTTTTCCCGGGACAGGGGGTCTACTTATGGCTACACCTTC
CDR3 protein: CASSFSRDRGSTYGYTF

J gene: TRBJ2-1
V gene: TRBV13
D gene: TRBD2
clone size: few
CDR3 DNA: TGTGCCAGCAGCTCAGCAGCGGGGGTGGCCTACAATGAGCAGTTCTTC
CDR3 protein: CASSSAAGVAYNEQFF

J gene: TRBJ1-4
V gene: TRBV3-1
D gene: -
clone size: -
CDR3 DNA: TGTGCCAGCAGCCAAGATCCGGGGGCCGGAACTAATGAAAAACTGTTTTTT
CDR3 protein: CASSQDPGAGTNEKLFF

J gene: TRBJ2-7
V gene: TRBV7-9
D gene: TRBD1
clone size: many
CDR3 DNA: TGTGCCAGCAGCCCCGCGGACAGGGGTGTCGACGAGCAGTACTTC
CDR3 protein: CASSPADRGVDEQYF

J gene: TRBJ1-1
V gene: TRBV6-5
D gene: -
clone size: many
CDR3 DNA: TGTGCCAGCAGTTACTCGGGGCAAGCAGAAGCTTTCTTT
CDR3 protein: CASSYSGQAEAFF

J gene: TRBJ2-2
V gene: TRBV6-1
D gene: -
clone size: few
CDR3 DNA: TGTGCCAGCCGAGGGACGCAAAACACCGGGGAGCTGTTTTTT
CDR3 protein: CASRGTQNTGELFF

J gene: TRBJ2-7
V gene: TRBV20-1
D gene: -
clone size: many
CDR3 DNA: TGCAGTGCCCCTGGGACGGTTGAGCAGTACTTC
CDR3 protein: CSAPGTVEQYF

J gene: TRBJ2-7
V gene: TRBV5-6
D gene: -
clone size: few
CDR3 DNA: TGTGCCAGCAGCTTGGGTCTTGGACAGTCGGACGAGCAGTACTTC
CDR3 protein: CASSLGLGQSDEQYF

J gene: TRBJ1-2
V gene: TRBV11-2
D gene: -
clone size: -
CDR3 DNA: TGTGCCAGCAGCTTTCACCCGGTCTGGTCCGGCTACACCTTC
CDR3 protein: CASSFHPVWSGYTF

J gene: TRBJ2-7
V gene: TRBV7-9
D gene: -
clone size: -
CDR3 DNA: TGTGCCAGCAGGGTAGGGTCCCACGAGCAGTACTTC
CDR3 protein: CASRVGSHEQYF

J gene: TRBJ2-7
V gene: TRBV11-2
D gene: -
clone size: few
CDR3 DNA: TGTGCCAGCACCATGCGCACAGTCTCCTACGAGCAGTACTTC
CDR3 protein: CASTMRTVSYEQYF

J gene: TRBJ2-7
V gene: TRBV4-1
D gene: TRBD1
clone size: -
CDR3 DNA: TGCGCCAGCAGCCAAGTTTCAGGGGGTAACTACGAGCAGTACTTC
CDR3 protein: CASSQVSGGNYEQYF

J gene: TRBJ1-1
V gene: TRBV12-3/TRBV12-4
D gene: -
clone size: many
CDR3 DNA: TGTGCCAGCAGTTTCGGCAGGAACACTGAAGCTTTCTTT
CDR3 protein: CASSFGRNTEAFF

J gene: TRBJ2-1
V gene: TRBV29-1
D gene: -
clone size: -
CDR3 DNA: TGCAGCGTTGCTACTAGTCGGGCCCCTCTTCGACCCACCGGTTACAATGAGCAGTTCTTC
CDR3 protein: CSVATSRAPLRPTGYNEQFF

J gene: TRBJ2-7
V gene: TRBV27
D gene: -
clone size: -
CDR3 DNA: TGTGCCAGCAGTTTTGGGGAAAGTAACGAGCAGTACTTC
CDR3 protein: CASSFGESNEQYF

J gene: TRBJ1-5
V gene: TRBV6-2/TRBV6-3
D gene: -
clone size: many
CDR3 DNA: TGTGCCAGCAGTGCCGTGGAGGAGGGACAGCCCCAGCATTTT
CDR3 protein: CASSAVEEGQPQHF

J gene: TRBJ2-1
V gene: TRBV7-7
D gene: TRBD2
clone size: many
CDR3 DNA: TGTGCCAGCAGCTTAGGCCTAGCGGGGGGCCAAGGAAATGAGCAGTTCTTC
CDR3 protein: CASSLGLAGGQGNEQFF

J gene: TRBJ1-2
V gene: TRBV7-2
D gene: -
clone size: -
CDR3 DNA: TGTGCCAGCAGCTTAGTAGTGGGGGGCGAGGGTGGCTACACCTTC
CDR3 protein: CASSLVVGGEGGYTF

J gene: TRBJ2-5
V gene: TRBV5-1
D gene: -
clone size: many
CDR3 DNA: TGCGCCAGCAGCCAAACCTTTGCTACGCAAGAGACCCAGTACTTC
CDR3 protein: CASSQTFATQETQYF